This TCR beta chain comes out of a study of blood T cell repertoires in COVID-19. This clone has a single count. Clones were sequenced by immunoSEQ multiplex PCR, and TCRdb holds only the in-frame ones, with some missing. The repertoire includes 85,000 to 100,000 clones, 90% of them detected once, and less than 2% sits in the top ten. The CDR3 length is 15 residues. V was cut by 0 bases and J by 1 base, with 10 bases left in between. The germline V gene encodes CDR1 SGHRS and CDR2 YFSETQ. Sequencing used peripheral blood. This clonotype originated in a man aged 60-69 years with acute or convalescent COVID-19. The chain recombines TRBV5-1 with TRBJ1-1, with D possibly TRBD1 on 6 matching bases. The CDR3 nucleotides read TGCGCCAGCAGCTTGGCCGGGACACAGAACACTGAAGCTTTCTTT. Protein sequence: CASSLAGTQNTEAFF.